These T cell receptor beta chains were read from a single sample in a study of shared clonotypes between healthy human individuals. Profiling relied on immunoSEQ multiplex PCR, and the TCRdb table lists in-frame clones only, not all of them. This table holds about 1.1 million clones, about 72% found once. The specimen was memory CD4+ T cells from PBMCs. Every receptor here comes from a man younger than 35 in good health. Some clones in this sample may be carry-over from other donors' samples. The CDR3 runs from the conserved cysteine through the conserved F or W. A D gene is named only where the DNA matches it firmly. A clone size is listed for some rows: how often the clone was seen (once, few, many), or a class if it is expanded.

d_call: TRBD1
v_call: TRBV2
clone_size: many
j_call: TRBJ2-2
cdr3_aa: CARDRGGTGELFF
cdr3_nt: TGTGCCAGAGACAGGGGAGGAACCGGGGAGCTGTTTTTT

d_call: -
v_call: TRBV5-1
clone_size: -
j_call: TRBJ2-7
cdr3_aa: CASSPTAVRSYEQYF
cdr3_nt: TGCGCCAGCAGCCCGACAGCGGTCCGCTCCTACGAGCAGTACTTC

d_call: TRBD2
v_call: TRBV11-2
clone_size: -
j_call: TRBJ2-3
cdr3_aa: CASSLEAGGDTQYF
cdr3_nt: TGTGCCAGCAGCTTAGAGGCGGGAGGCGATACGCAGTATTTT

d_call: -
v_call: TRBV10-3
clone_size: -
j_call: TRBJ1-1
cdr3_aa: CAIRSGSPMTTEAFF
cdr3_nt: TGTGCCATCAGGTCAGGCTCCCCGATGACCACTGAAGCTTTCTTT

d_call: TRBD2
v_call: TRBV18
clone_size: few
j_call: TRBJ2-5
cdr3_aa: CASSPNTRTSGREETQYF
cdr3_nt: TGTGCCAGCTCACCCAACACCCGGACTAGCGGGAGGGAAGAGACCCAGTACTTC

d_call: -
v_call: TRBV5-6
clone_size: few
j_call: TRBJ1-1
cdr3_aa: CASSLLQGSVAFF
cdr3_nt: TGTGCCAGCAGCTTGCTCCAGGGATCCGTGGCTTTCTTT

d_call: -
v_call: TRBV27
clone_size: -
j_call: TRBJ2-2
cdr3_aa: CASSPEQGTGELFF
cdr3_nt: TGTGCCAGCAGTCCAGAGCAGGGGACCGGGGAGCTGTTTTTT

d_call: -
v_call: TRBV4-3
clone_size: -
j_call: TRBJ2-1
cdr3_aa: CASSQDNPRDEQFF
cdr3_nt: TGCGCCAGCAGCCAAGATAATCCGAGAGATGAGCAGTTCTTC

d_call: TRBD1
v_call: TRBV5-1
clone_size: -
j_call: TRBJ2-1
cdr3_aa: CASSLKQGATNEQFF
cdr3_nt: TGCGCCAGCAGCTTGAAACAGGGGGCGACTAATGAGCAGTTCTTC

d_call: -
v_call: TRBV5-4
clone_size: -
j_call: TRBJ2-7
cdr3_aa: CASSLKGGRYEQYF
cdr3_nt: TGTGCCAGCAGCTTAAAAGGGGGTCGCTACGAGCAGTACTTC

d_call: TRBD2
v_call: TRBV4-2
clone_size: -
j_call: TRBJ2-3
cdr3_aa: CASSQNMAGAADTQYF
cdr3_nt: TGTGCCAGCAGCCAGAATATGGCGGGAGCGGCGGATACGCAGTATTTT

d_call: -
v_call: TRBV28
clone_size: -
j_call: TRBJ1-2
cdr3_aa: CASGGPRGTTGGYTF
cdr3_nt: TGTGCCAGCGGGGGGCCCCGAGGCACTACGGGTGGCTACACCTTC

d_call: TRBD1
v_call: TRBV7-2
clone_size: -
j_call: TRBJ1-1
cdr3_aa: CASSHGQGWGTEAFF
cdr3_nt: TGTGCCAGCAGCCATGGACAGGGATGGGGCACTGAAGCTTTCTTT

d_call: -
v_call: TRBV5-1
clone_size: -
j_call: TRBJ2-1
cdr3_aa: CASYVGGVYNEQFF
cdr3_nt: TGCGCCAGCTACGTAGGCGGAGTATACAATGAGCAGTTCTTC

d_call: TRBD1
v_call: TRBV5-4
clone_size: -
j_call: TRBJ1-1
cdr3_aa: CASSLTGGFTEAFF
cdr3_nt: TGTGCCAGCAGCTTAACAGGGGGCTTCACTGAAGCTTTCTTT

d_call: TRBD2
v_call: TRBV9
clone_size: -
j_call: TRBJ2-7
cdr3_aa: CASSPRTSHDYEQYF
cdr3_nt: TGTGCCAGCAGCCCCAGGACTAGCCATGACTACGAGCAGTACTTC

d_call: TRBD1
v_call: TRBV5-1
clone_size: -
j_call: TRBJ2-5
cdr3_aa: CASTEGQGGQETQYF
cdr3_nt: TGCGCCAGCACCGAGGGACAGGGTGGGCAAGAGACCCAGTACTTC

d_call: -
v_call: TRBV27
clone_size: -
j_call: TRBJ2-7
cdr3_aa: CASSPRGAYEQYF
cdr3_nt: TGTGCCAGCAGTCCGCGGGGAGCCTACGAGCAGTACTTC

d_call: -
v_call: TRBV5-1
clone_size: -
j_call: TRBJ2-7
cdr3_aa: CASSLDLVEQYF
cdr3_nt: TGCGCCAGCAGCTTGGATCTGGTGGAGCAGTACTTC

d_call: -
v_call: TRBV6-1
clone_size: few
j_call: TRBJ1-3
cdr3_aa: CASSVGGISGNTIYF
cdr3_nt: TGTGCCAGCAGTGTCGGGGGGATCTCTGGAAACACCATATATTTT

d_call: TRBD1
v_call: TRBV6-1
clone_size: -
j_call: TRBJ2-5
cdr3_aa: CASRPGQGETQYF
cdr3_nt: TGTGCCAGCAGGCCGGGACAGGGAGAGACCCAGTACTTC

d_call: -
v_call: TRBV18
clone_size: few
j_call: TRBJ1-5
cdr3_aa: CASSPGLGVGQPQHF
cdr3_nt: TGTGCCAGCTCACCAGGCTTAGGGGTCGGGCAGCCCCAGCATTTT

d_call: TRBD2
v_call: TRBV28
clone_size: -
j_call: TRBJ2-3
cdr3_aa: CATNQRLAGSTDTQYF
cdr3_nt: TGTGCCACCAACCAGAGACTAGCGGGATCCACAGATACGCAGTATTTT

d_call: -
v_call: TRBV29-1
clone_size: -
j_call: TRBJ1-5
cdr3_aa: CSVEDGLNQPQHF
cdr3_nt: TGCAGCGTTGAAGATGGGCTCAATCAGCCCCAGCATTTT

d_call: -
v_call: TRBV4-3
clone_size: -
j_call: TRBJ2-1
cdr3_aa: CASSPMGGQQFF
cdr3_nt: TGCGCCAGCAGCCCCATGGGGGGACAGCAGTTCTTC

d_call: -
v_call: TRBV7-3
clone_size: many
j_call: TRBJ2-3
cdr3_aa: CASSLTLQGSDTQYF
cdr3_nt: TGTGCCAGCAGCTTAACGTTACAGGGCTCCGATACGCAGTATTTT

d_call: -
v_call: TRBV5-1
clone_size: -
j_call: TRBJ2-1
cdr3_aa: CASSLSASETEQFF
cdr3_nt: TGCGCCAGCAGCTTGTCGGCTAGCGAGACTGAGCAGTTCTTC

d_call: -
v_call: TRBV18
clone_size: -
j_call: TRBJ2-6
cdr3_aa: CASSPLPGANVLTF
cdr3_nt: TGTGCCAGCTCACCTCTCCCTGGGGCCAACGTCCTGACTTTC

d_call: TRBD1
v_call: TRBV9
clone_size: few
j_call: TRBJ1-3
cdr3_aa: CASSRNDRGGGNTIYF
cdr3_nt: TGTGCCAGCAGCCGCAATGACAGGGGAGGAGGAAACACCATATATTTT

d_call: TRBD2
v_call: TRBV14
clone_size: -
j_call: TRBJ2-1
cdr3_aa: CASSQGLAALEGEQFF
cdr3_nt: TGTGCCAGCAGCCAAGGACTAGCGGCCCTAGAAGGTGAGCAGTTCTTC

d_call: -
v_call: TRBV12-5
clone_size: -
j_call: TRBJ2-5
cdr3_aa: CASGLEGAGTQYF
cdr3_nt: TGTGCTAGTGGTTTGGAAGGGGCCGGGACCCAGTACTTC

d_call: TRBD1
v_call: TRBV6-5
clone_size: -
j_call: TRBJ1-2
cdr3_aa: CASSRDRVNYGYTF
cdr3_nt: TGTGCCAGCAGTCGGGACAGGGTTAACTATGGCTACACCTTC

d_call: -
v_call: TRBV11-3
clone_size: -
j_call: TRBJ1-3
cdr3_aa: CASTRIGTLGNTIYF
cdr3_nt: TGTGCCAGCACGAGGATCGGGACGCTTGGAAACACCATATATTTT

d_call: TRBD1
v_call: TRBV18
clone_size: -
j_call: TRBJ1-2
cdr3_aa: CASSPRQGGEDYGYTF
cdr3_nt: TGTGCCAGCTCACCACGGCAGGGGGGTGAGGACTATGGCTACACCTTC

d_call: TRBD2
v_call: TRBV5-1
clone_size: -
j_call: TRBJ2-7
cdr3_aa: CASSLGVSGRSDEQYF
cdr3_nt: TGCGCCAGCAGCTTGGGGGTTAGCGGGAGGTCTGACGAGCAGTACTTC

d_call: TRBD1
v_call: TRBV5-4
clone_size: -
j_call: TRBJ1-5
cdr3_aa: CASSSTGGSGNQPQHF
cdr3_nt: TGTGCCAGCAGCTCGACAGGGGGCTCGGGCAATCAGCCCCAGCATTTT

d_call: -
v_call: TRBV21-1
clone_size: -
j_call: TRBJ2-7
cdr3_aa: CASSKGLAGVSGFEQYF
cdr3_nt: TGTGCCAGCAGCAAAGGGCTAGCGGGAGTGTCCGGTTTTGAGCAGTACTTC

d_call: -
v_call: TRBV5-4
clone_size: once
j_call: TRBJ2-3
cdr3_aa: CASSWGGDTTDTQYF
cdr3_nt: TGTGCCAGCAGCTGGGGGGGGGACACGACAGATACGCAGTATTTT

d_call: TRBD2
v_call: TRBV28
clone_size: few
j_call: TRBJ2-5
cdr3_aa: CASSSAGVETQYF
cdr3_nt: TGTGCCAGCAGTTCGGCGGGGGTGGAGACCCAGTACTTC

d_call: -
v_call: TRBV10-3
clone_size: -
j_call: TRBJ1-2
cdr3_aa: CAISEGDNYGYTF
cdr3_nt: TGTGCCATCAGTGAAGGAGATAACTATGGCTACACCTTC

d_call: TRBD1
v_call: TRBV7-2
clone_size: -
j_call: TRBJ1-1
cdr3_aa: CASRPDRGRPNTEAFF
cdr3_nt: TGTGCCAGCAGACCTGACAGGGGGCGACCGAACACTGAAGCTTTCTTT